Sequencing of this T cell receptor (beta chain) was carried out in a study of blood T cell repertoires in COVID-19. About the study: Sites in the United States, Italy and Spain provided acute and convalescent COVID-19 samples.

This table comes from immunoSEQ multiplex PCR, and its TCRdb copy is limited to in-frame clones, with some not included. This repertoire shows under 350,000 clones, 85% to 90% found once; its top ten account for around 4.4%. CDR3 length: 13 amino acids. Deletions cut 3 bases from V and 4 bases from J, with 9 bases between. Germline CDR1 and CDR2: KGHDR and SFDVKD. The chain carries TRBV24-1 and TRBJ2-7; D is possibly TRBD1 (6 bases). The receptor was isolated from a man aged 35 to 55 with acute or convalescent COVID-19. Material for sequencing was peripheral blood. The CDR3 sequence is CATSDTGIYEQYF. CDR3 DNA: TGTGCCACCAGTGATACAGGGATTTACGAGCAGTACTTC.